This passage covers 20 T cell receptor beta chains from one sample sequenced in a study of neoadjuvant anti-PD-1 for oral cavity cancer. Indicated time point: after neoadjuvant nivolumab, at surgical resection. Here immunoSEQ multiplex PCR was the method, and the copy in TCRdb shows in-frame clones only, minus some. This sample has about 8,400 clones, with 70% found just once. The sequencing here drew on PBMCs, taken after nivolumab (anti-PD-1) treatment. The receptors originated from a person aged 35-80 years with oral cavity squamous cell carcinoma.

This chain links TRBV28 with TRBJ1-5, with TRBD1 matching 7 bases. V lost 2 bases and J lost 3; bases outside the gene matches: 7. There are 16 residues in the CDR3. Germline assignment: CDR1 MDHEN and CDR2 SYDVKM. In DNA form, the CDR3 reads TGTGCCAGCAGTTTACCCTTGACAGGGCTCAATCAGCCCCAGCATTTT. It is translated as CASSLPLTGLNQPQHF. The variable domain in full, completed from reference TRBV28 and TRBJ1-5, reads DVKVTQSSRYLVKRTGEKVFLECVQDMDHENMFWYRQDPGLGLRLIYFSYDVKMKEKGDIPEGYSVSREKKERFSLILESASTNQTSMYLCASSLPLTGLNQPQHFGDGTRLSIL.

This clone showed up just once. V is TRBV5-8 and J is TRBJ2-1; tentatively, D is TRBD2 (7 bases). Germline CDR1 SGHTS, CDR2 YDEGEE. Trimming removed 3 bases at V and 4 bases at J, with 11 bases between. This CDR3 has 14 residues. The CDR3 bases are TGTGCCAGCAGCTGGGGGGGGGCGTACAATGAGCAGTTCTTC. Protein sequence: CASSWGGAYNEQFF.

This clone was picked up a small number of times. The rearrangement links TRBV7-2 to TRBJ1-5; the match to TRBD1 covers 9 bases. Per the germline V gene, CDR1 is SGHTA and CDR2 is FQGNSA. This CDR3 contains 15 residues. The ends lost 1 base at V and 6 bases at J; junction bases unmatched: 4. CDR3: CASSLGDRAGQPQHF. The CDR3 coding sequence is TGTGCCAGCAGCTTAGGGGACAGGGCAGGTCAGCCCCAGCATTTT.

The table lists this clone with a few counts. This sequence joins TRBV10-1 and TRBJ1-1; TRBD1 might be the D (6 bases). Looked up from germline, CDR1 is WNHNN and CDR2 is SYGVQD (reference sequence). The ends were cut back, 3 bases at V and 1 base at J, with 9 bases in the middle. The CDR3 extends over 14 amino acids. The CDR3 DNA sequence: TGCGCCAGCAGTGAAGGGGGTCAGAACACTGAAGCTTTCTTT. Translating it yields CASSEGGQNTEAFF.

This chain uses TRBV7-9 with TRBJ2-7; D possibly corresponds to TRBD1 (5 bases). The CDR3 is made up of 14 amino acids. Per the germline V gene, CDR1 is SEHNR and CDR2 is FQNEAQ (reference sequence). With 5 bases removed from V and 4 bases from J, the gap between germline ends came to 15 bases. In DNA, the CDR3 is TGTGCCAGCAGCCTAGGGGTAGAGACATACGAGCAGTACTTC. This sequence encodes CASSLGVETYEQYF.

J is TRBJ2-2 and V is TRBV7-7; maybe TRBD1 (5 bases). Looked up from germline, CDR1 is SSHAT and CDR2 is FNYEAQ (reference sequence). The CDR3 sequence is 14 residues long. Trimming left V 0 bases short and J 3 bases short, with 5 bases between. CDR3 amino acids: CASSLARDTGELFF. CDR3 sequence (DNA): TGTGCCAGCAGCTTAGCCAGGGACACCGGGGAGCTGTTTTTT.

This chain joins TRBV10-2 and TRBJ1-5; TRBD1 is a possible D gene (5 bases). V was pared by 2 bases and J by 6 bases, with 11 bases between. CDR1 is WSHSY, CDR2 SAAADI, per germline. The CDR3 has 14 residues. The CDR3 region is CASSEVRGSQPQHF. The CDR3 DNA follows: TGCGCCAGCAGTGAGGTCCGGGGGTCTCAGCCCCAGCATTTT.

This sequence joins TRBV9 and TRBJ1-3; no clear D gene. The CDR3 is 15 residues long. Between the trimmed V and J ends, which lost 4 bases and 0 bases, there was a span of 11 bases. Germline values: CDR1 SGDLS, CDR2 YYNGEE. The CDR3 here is CASSPSGVSGNTIYF. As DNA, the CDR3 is TGTGCCAGCAGCCCCTCCGGGGTCTCTGGAAACACCATATATTTT.

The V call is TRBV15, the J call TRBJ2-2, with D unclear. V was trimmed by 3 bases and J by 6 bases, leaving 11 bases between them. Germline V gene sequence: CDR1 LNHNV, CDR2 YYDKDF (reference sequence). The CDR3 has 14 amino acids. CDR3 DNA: TGTGCCACCAGCAGTGTGGGGAAGGCCGGGGAGCTGTTTTTT. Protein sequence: CATSSVGKAGELFF.

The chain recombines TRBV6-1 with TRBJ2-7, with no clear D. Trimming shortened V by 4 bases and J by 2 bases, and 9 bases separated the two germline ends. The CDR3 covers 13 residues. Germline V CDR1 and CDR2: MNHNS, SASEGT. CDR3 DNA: TGTGCCAGCAGTGCTACAGAGCCCTACGAGCAGTACTTC. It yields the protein CASSATEPYEQYF.

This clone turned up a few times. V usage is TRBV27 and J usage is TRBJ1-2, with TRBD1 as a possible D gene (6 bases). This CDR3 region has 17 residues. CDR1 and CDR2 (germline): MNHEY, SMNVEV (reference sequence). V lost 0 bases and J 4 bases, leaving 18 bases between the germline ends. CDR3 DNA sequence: TGTGCCAGCAGTTTATCCTCTCTCGGGGGGGCGCGCTATGGCTACACCTTC. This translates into CASSLSSLGGARYGYTF.

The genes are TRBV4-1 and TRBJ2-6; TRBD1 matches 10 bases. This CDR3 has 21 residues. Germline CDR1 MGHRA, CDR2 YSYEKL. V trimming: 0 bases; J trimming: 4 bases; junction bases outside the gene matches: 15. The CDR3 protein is CASSQELPGQGRVGGANVLTF. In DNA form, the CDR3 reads TGCGCCAGCAGCCAAGAATTGCCGGGACAGGGGCGCGTCGGGGGGGCCAACGTCCTGACTTTC.

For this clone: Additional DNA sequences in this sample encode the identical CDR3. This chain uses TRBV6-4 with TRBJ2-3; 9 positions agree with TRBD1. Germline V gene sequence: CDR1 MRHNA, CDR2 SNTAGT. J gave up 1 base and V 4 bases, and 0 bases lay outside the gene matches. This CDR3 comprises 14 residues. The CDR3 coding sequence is TGTGCCAGCAGTGGGACAGGGGGCACAGATACGCAGTATTTT. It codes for CASSGTGGTDTQYF.

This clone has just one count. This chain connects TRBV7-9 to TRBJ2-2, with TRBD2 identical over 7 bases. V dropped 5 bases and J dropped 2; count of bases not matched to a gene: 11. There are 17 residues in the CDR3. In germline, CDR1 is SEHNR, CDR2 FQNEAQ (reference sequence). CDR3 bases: TGTGCCAGCAGCCCTTTTTCGGGGAGGGCTAACACCGGGGAGCTGTTTTTT. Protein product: CASSPFSGRANTGELFF.

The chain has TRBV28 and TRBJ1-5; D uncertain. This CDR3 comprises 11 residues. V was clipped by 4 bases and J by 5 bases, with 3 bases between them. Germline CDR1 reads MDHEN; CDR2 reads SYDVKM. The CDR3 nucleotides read TGTGCCAGCAGTTCATATCAGCCCCAGCATTTT. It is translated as CASSSYQPQHF.

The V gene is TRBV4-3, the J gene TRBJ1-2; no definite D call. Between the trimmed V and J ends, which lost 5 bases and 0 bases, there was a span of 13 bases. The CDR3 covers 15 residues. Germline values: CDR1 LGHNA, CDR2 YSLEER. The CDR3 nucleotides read TGCGCCAGCAGCGATTCGGGAACCACTAACTATGGCTACACCTTC. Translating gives CASSDSGTTNYGYTF.

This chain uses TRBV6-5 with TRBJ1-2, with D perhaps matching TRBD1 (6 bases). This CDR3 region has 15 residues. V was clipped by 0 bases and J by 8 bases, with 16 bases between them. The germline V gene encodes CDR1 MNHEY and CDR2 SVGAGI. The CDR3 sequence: CASSYSTLGARGYTF. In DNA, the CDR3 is TGTGCCAGCAGTTACTCGACTCTGGGGGCGCGCGGCTACACCTTC.

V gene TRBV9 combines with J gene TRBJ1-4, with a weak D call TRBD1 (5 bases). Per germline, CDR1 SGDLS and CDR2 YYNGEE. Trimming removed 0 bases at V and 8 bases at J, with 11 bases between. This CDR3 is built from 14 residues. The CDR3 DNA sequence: TGTGCCAGCAGCGTAGGGGAGGGGCGGGAAAAACTGTTTTTT. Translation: CASSVGEGREKLFF.

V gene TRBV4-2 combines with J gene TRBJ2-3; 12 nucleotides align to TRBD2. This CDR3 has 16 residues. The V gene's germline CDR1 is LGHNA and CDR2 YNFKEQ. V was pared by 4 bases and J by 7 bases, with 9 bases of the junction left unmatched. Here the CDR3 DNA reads TGTGCCAGCAGCCCCCGGACTAGCGGGATCGGGAATACGCAGTATTTT. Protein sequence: CASSPRTSGIGNTQYF.

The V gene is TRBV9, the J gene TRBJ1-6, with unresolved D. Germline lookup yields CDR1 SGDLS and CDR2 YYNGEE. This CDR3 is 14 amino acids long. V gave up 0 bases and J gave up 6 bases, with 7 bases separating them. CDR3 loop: CASSVGGSNSPLHF. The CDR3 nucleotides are TGTGCCAGCAGCGTAGGAGGGAGTAATTCACCCCTCCACTTT.